This is a list of T cell receptor beta chains from one sample in a study of shared clonotypes between healthy human individuals. Here immunoSEQ multiplex PCR was the method, and the copy in TCRdb shows in-frame clones only, minus some. The sample yields some 1,600,000 clones, 95% to 99% seen once. Sequenced input: naive CD4+ T cells sorted from blood. The receptors stem from a man aged 25-45 years in good health. The CDR3 runs from the conserved cysteine through the conserved F or W. Fields, in order: D gene, clone size, V gene, J gene, CDR3 protein, CDR3 DNA. A D gene is named only where the DNA matches it firmly. Clone size is given for some rows only: seen once, a few or many times, or a class if the clone is expanded.

>NA|NA|TRBV11-3|TRBJ2-2
CASSLGGDTGELFF
TGTGCCAGCAGCTTAGGAGGGGACACCGGGGAGCTGTTTTTT
>NA|NA|TRBV11-2|TRBJ2-7
CASSLESQGSYEQYF
TGTGCCAGCAGCTTAGAGTCACAGGGCTCCTACGAGCAGTACTTC
>NA|NA|TRBV19|TRBJ2-6
CASDSLSGANVLTF
TGTGCCAGTGATTCCCTCTCTGGGGCCAACGTCCTGACTTTC
>NA|NA|TRBV4-2|TRBJ2-5
CASSPRPDQETQYF
TGTGCCAGCAGCCCGCGTCCAGACCAAGAGACCCAGTACTTC
>NA|NA|TRBV6-1|TRBJ2-7
CASSESGGSWEQYF
TGTGCCAGCAGTGAAAGCGGCGGGTCCTGGGAGCAGTACTTC
>NA|NA|TRBV15|TRBJ2-7
CATSRDLGDSYEQYF
TGTGCCACCAGCAGAGATCTCGGGGACTCCTACGAGCAGTACTTC
>TRBD1|once|TRBV11-2|TRBJ1-5
CASSYKGGGIQPQHF
TGTGCCAGCAGTTATAAAGGGGGCGGGATTCAGCCCCAGCATTTT
>NA|NA|TRBV5-1|TRBJ1-2
CASSSENYGYTF
TGCGCCAGCAGCTCAGAGAACTATGGCTACACCTTC
>TRBD2|once|TRBV10-3|TRBJ2-3
CAISEPGTSGSTDTQYF
TGTGCCATCAGTGAGCCAGGGACTAGCGGGAGCACAGATACGCAGTATTTT
>NA|NA|TRBV19|TRBJ2-6
CASRGSGANVLTF
TGTGCCAGTAGGGGCTCTGGGGCCAACGTCCTGACTTTC